These T cell receptor beta chains were read from a single sample in a study of shared clonotypes between healthy human individuals. Profiling relied on immunoSEQ multiplex PCR, and the TCRdb table lists in-frame clones only, not all of them. Of over a million clones listed, roughly 95% are singletons. The sample was naive CD4+ T cells sorted from blood. The receptors originated from a man aged 25 to 40 in good health. Each CDR3 is given with its conserved first and last residue. The order of the fields is clone size, J gene, V gene, D gene, CDR3 DNA, CDR3 protein. A D gene is named only where the DNA matches it firmly. Clone size is stated in some rows and not others, as once, few, many or a class when expanded.

clone size: -
J gene: TRBJ1-4
V gene: TRBV29-1
D gene: -
CDR3 DNA: TGCAGCACCAAGACAGGCTTTAATGAAAAACTGTTTTTT
CDR3 protein: CSTKTGFNEKLFF

clone size: -
J gene: TRBJ1-5
V gene: TRBV5-1
D gene: -
CDR3 DNA: TGCGCCAGCAGCTTGGGTGGGTCAGGGCAGCCCCAGCATTTT
CDR3 protein: CASSLGGSGQPQHF

clone size: -
J gene: TRBJ2-3
V gene: TRBV7-9
D gene: -
CDR3 DNA: TGTGCCAGCAGCTTATTTCAGGGTCATACGGATACGCAGTATTTT
CDR3 protein: CASSLFQGHTDTQYF

clone size: once
J gene: TRBJ2-3
V gene: TRBV28
D gene: TRBD2
CDR3 DNA: TGTGCCAGCAGTTTCGATCTAGCGGGAGCCCCGGGAACAGATACGCAGTATTTT
CDR3 protein: CASSFDLAGAPGTDTQYF

clone size: -
J gene: TRBJ2-7
V gene: TRBV5-1
D gene: TRBD1
CDR3 DNA: TGCGCCAGCAGCAGCGGGGACAGGGCTGACGAGCAGTACTTC
CDR3 protein: CASSSGDRADEQYF

clone size: -
J gene: TRBJ1-5
V gene: TRBV28
D gene: -
CDR3 DNA: TGTGCCAGCAGTTTAGGACGTCTCAATCAGCCCCAGCATTTT
CDR3 protein: CASSLGRLNQPQHF

clone size: -
J gene: TRBJ2-5
V gene: TRBV19
D gene: -
CDR3 DNA: TGTGCCAGTAGTACGAAAGGGCAAGAGACCCAGTACTTC
CDR3 protein: CASSTKGQETQYF

clone size: -
J gene: TRBJ2-2
V gene: TRBV5-4
D gene: TRBD2
CDR3 DNA: TGTGCCAGCAGTACCGGACTAGCGGGAGGGCCGGGGGCCGGGGAGCTGTTTTTT
CDR3 protein: CASSTGLAGGPGAGELFF

clone size: -
J gene: TRBJ2-5
V gene: TRBV2
D gene: TRBD2
CDR3 DNA: TGTGCCAGCAGCGATCTAGCGGGGGGGACCCAGTACTTC
CDR3 protein: CASSDLAGGTQYF

clone size: -
J gene: TRBJ2-2
V gene: TRBV18
D gene: -
CDR3 DNA: TGTGCCAGCTCACCAAGCGGCGTAGGGGAGCTGTTTTTT
CDR3 protein: CASSPSGVGELFF